Following are 12 T cell receptor beta chains from one sample sequenced in a study of cytomegalovirus exposure and HLA in healthy donors. Both 60 Vbeta primers and 13 Jbeta primers went into the PCR. TCRdb's copy holds only in-frame clones and misses some; the assay was immunoSEQ multiplex PCR. The table shows some 150,000 clones, with less than 85% occurring only once. Sequencing was done on a sample of PBMCs. The receptors originated from a woman aged 45-59 years in good health and CMV-seropositive.

The J gene is TRBJ1-1, the V gene TRBV2; 8 bases align to TRBD1. The junction had 2 bases not matched to a gene; V was cut back by 4 bases and J by 7 bases. The germline CDR1 and CDR2 sequences are SNHLY and FYNNEI. There are 12 residues in the CDR3. The CDR3 region has the DNA TGTGCCAGCAGTGGGACAGGGCGTGAAGCTTTCTTT. It is translated as CASSGTGREAFF.

This clone was counted once. The chain couples TRBV6-6 to TRBJ2-3; no clear D gene. The V gene's germline CDR1 is MNHNY and CDR2 SVGAGI (reference sequence). The CDR3 length is 13 residues. Trimming left V 6 bases short and J 6 bases short, with 13 bases between. The CDR3 loop is CASSDLERDTQYF. CDR3 DNA sequence: TGTGCCAGCAGCGACCTGGAGAGGGATACGCAGTATTTT.

The chain uses TRBV4-3 and TRBJ1-4; possible D gene TRBD1, 5 bases. V was cut by 0 bases and J by 7 bases, with 12 bases left in between. This CDR3 comprises 15 residues. CDR1 LGHNA and CDR2 YSLEER come from the germline V gene. In DNA, the CDR3 is TGCGCCAGCAGCCAAGAATGGGCGGACATTGAAAAACTGTTTTTT. Protein sequence: CASSQEWADIEKLFF.

The genes are TRBV29-1 and TRBJ2-1, with D possibly matching TRBD1 (6 bases). The V gene lost 4 bases and the J gene lost 0 bases, with 10 bases spanning the gap. This CDR3 is 14 amino acids long. Germline lookup yields CDR1 SQVTM and CDR2 ANQGSEA. The CDR3 sequence is CSVAQGSSYNEQFF. DNA of the CDR3: TGCAGCGTTGCTCAGGGGAGCTCCTACAATGAGCAGTTCTTC.

J is TRBJ2-6 and V is TRBV7-9; 8 positions match TRBD1. The CDR3 length is 18 residues. Germline CDR1 is SEHNR and CDR2 is FQNEAQ (reference sequence). Trimming removed 2 bases from V and 3 bases from J; junction bases left unmatched: 9. The CDR3 region has the DNA TGTGCCAGCAGCTTATATGGCAGGGGGCCGGGTGGGGCCAACGTCCTGACTTTC. This sequence encodes CASSLYGRGPGGANVLTF.

This clone was picked up a small number of times. This rearrangement joins TRBV6-1 to TRBJ2-5; possibly TRBD1 for D (6 bases). The J call may be faulty, since TRBJ2-7 better matches the DNA end. Germline CDR1 reads MNHNS; CDR2 reads SASEGT. The CDR3 sequence is 13 residues long. Here the CDR3 DNA reads TGTGCCAGCAGTGAAGGGGGGCCCTACGAGCAGTACTTC. This encodes CASSEGGPYEQYF.

The chain links TRBV4-1 to TRBJ1-1; TRBD1 matches at 7 bases. The junction had 3 bases not matched to a gene; V was cut back by 2 bases and J by 6 bases. Germline values: CDR1 MGHRA, CDR2 YSYEKL. The CDR3 is 13 residues long. CDR3 coding DNA: TGCGCCAGCAGCCAAAGGGGGCTCGCTGAAGCTTTCTTT. Translating it yields CASSQRGLAEAFF.

The V call is TRBV10-3, the J call TRBJ1-2, with D possibly TRBD1 on 6 matching bases. Germline values: CDR1 ENHRY, CDR2 SYGVKD. V shed 7 bases and J shed 0 bases, with 9 bases lying between them. The CDR3 is made up of 13 amino acids. The CDR3 sequence: CAIKQGTNYGYTF. CDR3 DNA: TGTGCCATCAAACAGGGTACTAACTATGGCTACACCTTC.

V usage is TRBV4-1 and J usage is TRBJ2-7; a weak D match, TRBD2 (6 bases). The V gene lost 4 bases and the J gene lost 4 bases, with 14 bases spanning the gap. The CDR3 runs 14 residues. In germline, CDR1 is MGHRA, CDR2 YSYEKL. The CDR3 is CASSPRRGEYEQYF. For the CDR3, the DNA is TGCGCCAGCAGCCCCCGGAGGGGCGAATACGAGCAGTACTTC.

The V gene is TRBV2, the J gene TRBJ1-3, with 9 bases that match TRBD1. CDR1 is SNHLY and CDR2 is FYNNEI in the germline V gene. This CDR3 spans 15 amino acids. The V gene end was trimmed by 6 bases and the J gene end by 4 bases; junction bases not matched to a gene: 7. As DNA, the CDR3 is TGTGCCAGCAGGGGACAGGGTTCGGCCGGAAACACCATATATTTT. It translates to CASRGQGSAGNTIYF.

In DNA, the CDR3 is TGTGCCAGCAGCTTAGGTGGAAGGGGATTTACGGACGAGCAGTACTTC. Translation gives CASSLGGRGFTDEQYF. The chain is built from TRBV7-2 and TRBJ2-7; D may be TRBD1 (5 bases). Trimming took 1 base from V and 5 from J, leaving 18 bases between them. The CDR3 is made up of 16 amino acids. CDR1 is SGHTA and CDR2 is FQGNSA in the germline V gene.

The chain joins TRBV6-5 to TRBJ2-3, with D possibly TRBD1 on 6 matching bases. V was trimmed by 7 bases and J by 3 bases, leaving 14 bases between them. The CDR3 sequence is 14 residues long. Germline V CDR1 and CDR2: MNHEY, SVGAGI. CDR3: CASNTGFPTDTQYF. The CDR3 nucleotides are TGTGCCAGCAACACAGGGTTCCCAACAGATACGCAGTATTTT.